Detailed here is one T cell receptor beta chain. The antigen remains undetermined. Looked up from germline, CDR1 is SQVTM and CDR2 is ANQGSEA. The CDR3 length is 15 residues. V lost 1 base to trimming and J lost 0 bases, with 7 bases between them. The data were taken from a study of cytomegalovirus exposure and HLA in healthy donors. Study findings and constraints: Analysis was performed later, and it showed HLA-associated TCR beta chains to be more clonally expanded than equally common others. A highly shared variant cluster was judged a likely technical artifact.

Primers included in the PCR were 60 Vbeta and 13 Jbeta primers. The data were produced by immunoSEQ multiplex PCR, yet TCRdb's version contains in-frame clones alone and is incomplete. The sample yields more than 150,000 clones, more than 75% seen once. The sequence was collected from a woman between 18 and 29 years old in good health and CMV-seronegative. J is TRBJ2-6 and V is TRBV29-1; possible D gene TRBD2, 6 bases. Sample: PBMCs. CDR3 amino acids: CSVEGGLSGANVLTF. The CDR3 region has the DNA TGCAGCGTTGAAGGGGGACTCTCTGGGGCCAACGTCCTGACTTTC.